These 13 T cell receptor beta chains share one sample of origin, sequenced in a study of cytomegalovirus exposure and HLA in healthy donors. The primer mix had 60 Vbeta and 13 Jbeta primers. TCRdb's copy holds only in-frame clones and misses some; the assay was immunoSEQ multiplex PCR. The sample has under 250,000 clones, around 85% seen once. Sequencing input: PBMCs. Receptors originate from a woman aged 45-65 years in good health and CMV-seronegative.

V is TRBV18 and J is TRBJ2-7; D unresolved. The CDR3 extends over 13 amino acids. V lost 1 base and J lost 3, with 7 bases in between. Germline-derived CDR1 and CDR2 are KGHSH and LQKENI. CDR3 DNA: TGTGCCAGCTCACCACTAGAGAGCTACGAGCAGTACTTC. Protein product: CASSPLESYEQYF.

The chain links TRBV28 to TRBJ2-3; TRBD1 is a possible D gene (6 bases). V lost 3 bases and J lost 4, with 20 bases in between. The CDR3 contains 17 residues. Germline assignment: CDR1 MDHEN and CDR2 SYDVKM. The CDR3 here is CASSLRGGTIVADTQYF. CDR3 bases: TGTGCCAGCAGTTTGAGAGGTGGGACAATTGTTGCAGATACGCAGTATTTT.

The J gene is TRBJ2-7, the V gene TRBV7-2, with 10 bases that match TRBD1. V was clipped by 5 bases and J by 2 bases; unmatched bases: 6. The CDR3 loop spans 15 amino acids. Germline CDR1 and CDR2: SGHTA and FQGNSA. The CDR3 coding sequence is TGTGCCAGCAGCCCGGGAGGGACAGGGGCCTACGAGCAGTACTTC. Its protein is CASSPGGTGAYEQYF. Looking up the rest from reference TRBV7-2 and TRBJ2-7 gives the full variable domain: GAGVSQSPSNKVTEKGKDVELRCDPISGHTALYWYRQSLGQGLEFLIYFQGNSAPDKSGLPSDRFSAERTGGSVSTLTIQRTQQEDSAVYLCASSPGGTGAYEQYFGPGTRLTVT.

The genes are TRBV15 and TRBJ2-1, with 9 bases aligning to TRBD2. V was clipped by 3 bases and J by 5 bases; unmatched bases: 5. Germline lookup yields CDR1 LNHNV and CDR2 YYDKDF (reference sequence). This CDR3 is 15 amino acids long. CDR3 DNA sequence: TGTGCCACCAGCAGGATGACTAGCGGTAACAATGAGCAGTTCTTC. It codes for CATSRMTSGNNEQFF.

This chain joins TRBV6-6 and TRBJ1-5, with a weak D call TRBD1 (5 bases). This CDR3 has 14 amino acids. Germline V lookup: CDR1 MNHNY, CDR2 SVGAGI (reference sequence). V dropped 0 bases and J dropped 5 bases, with 8 bases sitting between them. The CDR3 coding sequence is TGTGCCAGCAGTTACTCGTGGGGGGATCAGCCCCAGCATTTT. Its protein product is CASSYSWGDQPQHF.

This clone was found once. The genes are TRBV11-3 and TRBJ2-1; 7 nucleotides match TRBD2. The CDR3 consists of 11 residues. With 4 bases clipped from V and 12 bases from J, the junction kept 3 bases outside the gene matches. The V gene's germline CDR1 is SGHNT and CDR2 YENEEA. The CDR3, as DNA: TGTGCCAGCAGCTCGGCGGGAGTGCAGTTCTTC. This encodes CASSSAGVQFF.

The table lists this clone with a count of one. The chain is built from TRBV5-6 and TRBJ2-1, with D perhaps matching TRBD2 (5 bases). Germline lookup yields CDR1 SGHDT and CDR2 YYEEEE. The CDR3 is 15 residues long. The ends were cut back, 7 bases at V and 5 bases at J, with 19 bases in the middle. CDR3 protein: CASSLRARSHNEQFF. The CDR3, as DNA: TGTGCCAGCTCCTTGAGGGCCAGGTCCCACAATGAGCAGTTCTTC. The entire variable domain, with the rest obtained from reference TRBV5-6 and TRBJ2-1, is as follows: DAGVTQSPTHLIKTRGQQVTLRCSPKSGHDTVSWYQQALGQGPQFIFQYYEEEERQRGNFPDRFSGHQFPNYSSELNVNALLLGDSALYLCASSLRARSHNEQFFGPGTRLTVL.

This clone appeared a single time. The CDR3 loop is CASSEWQGGEKLFF. The CDR3 DNA follows: TGCGCCAGCAGTGAATGGCAGGGAGGCGAAAAACTGTTTTTT. The V and J genes are TRBV10-2 and TRBJ1-4; TRBD1 is a possible D gene (5 bases). The CDR3 spans 14 residues. Trimming shortened V by 3 bases and J by 8 bases, and 13 bases separated the two germline ends. Looked up from germline, CDR1 is WSHSY and CDR2 is SAAADI.

The chain employs TRBV7-2 and TRBJ1-5, with D possibly being TRBD1 (5 bases). Germline lookup yields CDR1 SGHTA and CDR2 FQGNSA. The CDR3 runs to 15 residues. V dropped 4 bases and J dropped 0 bases, with 10 bases sitting between them. CDR3: CASSSNRNSNQPQHF. For the CDR3, the DNA is TGTGCCAGCAGCTCGAACAGGAATAGCAATCAGCCCCAGCATTTT.

The chain links TRBV11-2 to TRBJ2-4; tentatively, D is TRBD1 (6 bases). V was trimmed by 3 bases and J by 0 bases, leaving 12 bases between them. The CDR3 has 16 residues. The germline V gene encodes CDR1 SGHAT and CDR2 FQNNGV. CDR3: CASSFPGELAKNIQYF. The CDR3 nucleotides are TGTGCCAGCAGCTTCCCAGGGGAATTAGCCAAAAACATTCAGTACTTC.

The V call is TRBV28, the J call TRBJ2-7; no reliable D call. V was pared by 6 bases and J by 0 bases, with 12 bases between. Germline-derived CDR1 and CDR2 are MDHEN and SYDVKM. The CDR3 contains 14 residues. Here the CDR3 reads CASSPRLPSYEQYF. Written as DNA, the CDR3 is TGTGCCAGCAGCCCTAGACTCCCCTCCTACGAGCAGTACTTC. Full variable domain (outside the CDR3, taken from reference TRBV28 and TRBJ2-7): DVKVTQSSRYLVKRTGEKVFLECVQDMDHENMFWYRQDPGLGLRLIYFSYDVKMKEKGDIPEGYSVSREKKERFSLILESASTNQTSMYLCASSPRLPSYEQYFGPGTRLTVT.

The chain employs TRBV5-4 and TRBJ2-2; 7 nucleotides agree with TRBD1. This CDR3 contains 20 residues. Germline lookup yields CDR1 SGHNT and CDR2 YYREEE (reference sequence). The junction had 18 bases not matched to a gene; V was cut back by 0 bases and J by 4 bases. CDR3 coding DNA: TGTGCCAGCAGCTTGGTCGGAATGGGGACAGCCGTCGGCGGCACCGGGGAGCTGTTTTTT. This encodes CASSLVGMGTAVGGTGELFF.

This chain joins TRBV28 and TRBJ2-1, with TRBD2 matching 8 bases. The CDR3 runs 14 residues. V was clipped by 6 bases and J by 5 bases; unmatched bases: 6. Germline V CDR1 and CDR2: MDHEN, SYDVKM. The CDR3 DNA sequence: TGTGCCAGCAGGTCCGGGGGGGGCCACAATGAGCAGTTCTTC. Translating it yields CASRSGGGHNEQFF.